These 20 T cell receptor beta chains were all obtained from the same sample, sequenced in a study of follicular helper T cells after annual influenza vaccination (dated by TCRdb to 2016 to 2017). Libraries were constructed by the immunoSEQ multiplex PCR assay. Entries here come from immuneACCESS through TCRdb and include only in-frame sequences with V and J called. Some clones fail to appear in such tables; in the studies checked, an unresolved V gene covers under half of the shortfall, and the cause of the remainder is unknown. The sample records approximately 10,000 clones, nearly 85% of which are singletons. The top ten hold about 0.92% of the sample. Source: CXCR5- memory CD4+ T cells sorted from blood, taken 6 weeks after influenza vaccination. The cell subset or site label corresponds to: CXCR5- memory CD4 T cells. The receptors come from an adult who received the influenza vaccine.

This clone was detected only once. The J gene is TRBJ2-3, the V gene TRBV28; 8 nucleotides agree with TRBD2. Per the germline V gene, CDR1 is MDHEN and CDR2 is SYDVKM. After removal of 6 bases from V and 2 bases from J, the junction contained 7 bases not matched to a gene. The CDR3 spans 15 residues. CDR3 residues: CASRGRRGATDTQYF. As DNA, the CDR3 is TGTGCCAGCAGGGGTAGGCGGGGGGCCACAGATACGCAGTATTTT.

The CDR3 nucleotides read TGTGCCAGCAGGGGCAGGGGGCTCTACAATCAGCCCCAGCATTTT. The encoded protein is CASRGRGLYNQPQHF. V is TRBV6-1 and J is TRBJ1-5, with 8 bases matching TRBD1. The CDR3 length is 15 residues. Germline V gene lookup returns CDR1 MNHNS and CDR2 SASEGT. The V segment lost 6 bases and the J segment 3 bases; nucleotides outside the gene matches: 7.

The chain has TRBV7-6 and TRBJ2-3, with 10 bases lining up with TRBD2. Trimming cost V 0 bases and J 6 bases; bases outside gene matches: 3. In germline, CDR1 is SGHVS, CDR2 FNYEAQ. The CDR3 spans 15 residues. This CDR3 is CASSLASGRSDTQYF. The CDR3 DNA sequence: TGTGCCAGCAGCTTAGCTAGCGGGAGGTCGGATACGCAGTATTTT.

V gene TRBV6-1 combines with J gene TRBJ2-5; D uncertain. Germline V CDR1 and CDR2: MNHNS, SASEGT. The V end lost 6 bases, the J end lost 2 bases, and 13 bases lay between the germline ends. This CDR3 is 14 amino acids long. Here the CDR3 reads CASSLLHLQETQYF. The CDR3 DNA is TGTGCCAGCAGCCTCCTCCACCTACAAGAGACCCAGTACTTC.

The chain employs TRBV11-3 and TRBJ2-2; D is perhaps TRBD2 (5 bases). Germline V gives CDR1 SGHNT, CDR2 YENEEA. The CDR3 spans 12 residues. Deletions cut 3 bases from V and 11 bases from J, with 10 bases between. CDR3 DNA sequence: TGTGCCAGCAGCTTCGGACCGGGAGAGCTGTTTTTT. Encoded protein: CASSFGPGELFF.

This clone has more than one count but fewer than ten. The rearrangement uses TRBV18 and TRBJ2-7; 7 positions agree with TRBD1. Looked up from germline, CDR1 is KGHSH and CDR2 is LQKENI. V dropped 3 bases and J dropped 0; count of bases not matched to a gene: 2. The CDR3 contains 14 residues. CDR3 sequence reads: CASSPRDSSYEQYF. CDR3 in DNA: TGTGCCAGCTCACCCCGGGACAGCTCCTACGAGCAGTACTTC.

The V call is TRBV27, the J call TRBJ1-2; D may be TRBD1 (5 bases). Germline CDR1 and CDR2: MNHEY and SMNVEV (reference sequence). This CDR3 contains 11 residues. V lost 5 bases, J lost 7 bases, and 8 bases lay in between. CDR3 bases: TGTGCCAGCAGTCCAGGGTCTGGCTACACCTTC. Translated, it gives CASSPGSGYTF.

V and J are TRBV5-6 and TRBJ2-1, with 9 bases that match TRBD1. This CDR3 spans 15 amino acids. J was trimmed by 14 bases and V by 3 bases; bases with no gene match: 15. The germline gives CDR1 SGHDT, CDR2 YYEEEE. CDR3 bases: TGTGCCAGCAGCTCGTACTCGGGACAGGGTAACGCAAAGTTCTTC. It translates to CASSSYSGQGNAKFF.

The CDR3 coding sequence is TGTGCCAGCAGGTCACAGAACACAGATACGCAGTATTTT. Its translation is CASRSQNTDTQYF. The gene calls are TRBV27 and TRBJ2-3; D gene unclear. The V end lost 6 bases, the J end lost 2 bases, and 9 bases lay between the germline ends. Per germline, CDR1 MNHEY and CDR2 SMNVEV (reference sequence). This CDR3 contains 13 residues.

V usage is TRBV6-5 and J usage is TRBJ1-5; D possibly corresponds to TRBD1 (5 bases). Trimming took 5 bases from V and 0 from J, leaving 8 bases between them. CDR1 is MNHEY, CDR2 SVGAGI, per germline. CDR3 size: 14 residues. The CDR3 bases are TGTGCCAGCAGTGAAGACAGTAGCAATCAGCCCCAGCATTTT. Amino acid sequence: CASSEDSSNQPQHF.

The J gene is TRBJ2-1, the V gene TRBV5-1; unclear D gene. Between the trimmed V and J ends, which lost 4 bases and 3 bases, there was a span of 14 bases. Germline V gene data show CDR1 as SGHRS and CDR2 as YFSETQ. This CDR3 has 15 residues. CDR3 region: CASSPSGLFYNEQFF. In DNA, the CDR3 is TGCGCCAGCAGCCCCTCGGGTTTGTTCTACAATGAGCAGTTCTTC. Based on the CDR3 plus reference TRBV5-1 and TRBJ2-1, the full variable domain is KAGVTQTPRYLIKTRGQQVTLSCSPISGHRSVSWYQQTPGQGLQFLFEYFSETQRNKGNFPGRFSGRQFSNSRSEMNVSTLELGDSALYLCASSPSGLFYNEQFFGPGTRLTVL.

V usage is TRBV5-1 and J usage is TRBJ1-5; unclear D gene. There are 13 residues in the CDR3. In germline, CDR1 is SGHRS, CDR2 YFSETQ. The V end lost 0 bases, the J end lost 5 bases, and 6 bases lay between the germline ends. The chain's CDR3 is CASSLAGDQPQHF. CDR3 nucleotides: TGCGCCAGCAGCTTGGCCGGTGATCAGCCCCAGCATTTT.

V gene TRBV28 combines with J gene TRBJ1-2; 7 bases match TRBD1. The CDR3 has 14 residues. CDR1 MDHEN and CDR2 SYDVKM come from the germline V gene. V shed 10 bases, J shed 3 bases, and the junction held 11 bases outside the gene matches. CDR3 coding DNA: TGTGCCACCGTAGGGGGCGGGACAGACTATGGCTACACCTTC. It yields the protein CATVGGGTDYGYTF.

The table lists this clone with a few counts. The chain combines TRBV6-1 with TRBJ2-7; 7 nucleotides line up with TRBD1. Germline V lookup: CDR1 MNHNS, CDR2 SASEGT. V lost 8 bases, J lost 6 bases, and 10 bases stayed unmatched. The CDR3 extends over 13 amino acids. Here the CDR3 reads CASDDRAYGEQYF. CDR3 nucleotide sequence: TGTGCCAGCGATGACAGGGCCTACGGCGAGCAGTACTTC.

The chain has TRBV28 and TRBJ1-5, with D unclear. Germline assignment: CDR1 MDHEN and CDR2 SYDVKM. CDR3 length equals 15 residues. V lost 2 bases and J lost 2, with 10 bases in between. In DNA, the CDR3 is TGTGCCAGCAGTTTAGAGGGAAGGCGCAATCAGCCCCAGCATTTT. Translated, it gives CASSLEGRRNQPQHF.

The chain recombines TRBV11-3 with TRBJ2-1; D gene ambiguous. The V and J ends lost 4 bases and 10 bases respectively, with 17 bases between them. The germline V gene has CDR1 SGHNT and CDR2 YENEEA. The CDR3 extends over 14 amino acids. The CDR3 DNA reads as TGTGCCAGCAGCTCCTGGCCCCGATCCGGGGAGCAGTTCTTC. Amino acid sequence: CASSSWPRSGEQFF.

The chain recombines TRBV7-3 with TRBJ2-5, with 8 bases lining up with TRBD1. The CDR3 is 15 amino acids. CDR1 is SGHTA, CDR2 FQGTGA, per germline. The junction had 5 bases not matched to a gene; V was cut back by 1 base and J by 4 bases. The CDR3 sequence is CASSLSGTGAETQYF. CDR3 nucleotide sequence: TGTGCCAGCAGCTTAAGTGGGACAGGAGCAGAGACCCAGTACTTC.

This rearrangement joins TRBV6-6 to TRBJ2-1; 11 nucleotides line up with TRBD1. V was pared by 4 bases and J by 6 bases, with 2 bases of the junction left unmatched. CDR3 length equals 14 residues. In germline, CDR1 is MNHNY, CDR2 SVGAGI (reference sequence). CDR3 DNA sequence: TGTGCCAGCAGTTGGGGGACAGGGGGCAATGAGCAGTTCTTC. It translates to CASSWGTGGNEQFF.

This sequence joins TRBV11-3 and TRBJ2-1; unclear D gene. The CDR3 totals 13 residues. Trimming left V 2 bases short and J 0 bases short, with 2 bases between. The germline CDR1 and CDR2 sequences are SGHNT and YENEEA. CDR3 bases: TGTGCCAGCAGCTTATCCTCCTACAATGAGCAGTTCTTC. This codes for CASSLSSYNEQFF. The whole variable domain, filled in from reference TRBV11-3 and TRBJ2-1, reads EAGVVQSPRYKIIEKKQPVAFWCNPISGHNTLYWYLQNLGQGPELLIRYENEEAVDDSQLPKDRFSAERLKGVDSTLKIQPAELGDSAVYLCASSLSSYNEQFFGPGTRLTVL.

J is TRBJ2-7 and V is TRBV5-1, with 7 nucleotides matching TRBD1. This CDR3 has 15 amino acids. V lost 4 bases to trimming and J lost 2 bases; unmatched junction nucleotides: 9. CDR1 and CDR2 (germline): SGHRS, YFSETQ. The chain's CDR3 is CASSGGDRVPYEQYF. The CDR3 DNA reads as TGCGCCAGCAGCGGTGGCGACAGGGTCCCCTACGAGCAGTACTTC. Combining the CDR3 with reference TRBV5-1 and TRBJ2-7 gives the whole variable domain KAGVTQTPRYLIKTRGQQVTLSCSPISGHRSVSWYQQTPGQGLQFLFEYFSETQRNKGNFPGRFSGRQFSNSRSEMNVSTLELGDSALYLCASSGGDRVPYEQYFGPGTRLTVT.